The entry below describes one T cell receptor beta chain. V dropped 6 bases and J dropped 11; count of bases not matched to a gene: 15. The CDR3 runs to 14 residues. The germline gives CDR1 MGHRA, CDR2 YSYEKL. Original processing notes: Quantification of nucleated cells was approximated via reference gene primer amplification. Clones were sequenced by immunoSEQ multiplex PCR, and TCRdb holds only the in-frame ones, with some missing. That table supplies the V and J calls and clone size; D and trimming were determined from the DNA. The sample has around 230,000 clones; approximately 87% are singletons. The sample is drawn from a study of blood T cell repertoires in COVID-19. The wider study: There were acute and convalescent COVID-19 samples, and they came from the United States, Italy and Spain. Sources were T cells, B-cell-depleted T cells, or PBMCs; the material itself was cDNA or gDNA.

Input material: peripheral blood. This receptor was identified in a woman aged 65 to 85 with active or convalescent COVID-19. The chain is built from TRBV4-1 and TRBJ1-1, with 7 nucleotides matching TRBD1. The CDR3 protein is CASSPPGQSDTAFF. For the CDR3, the DNA is TGCGCCAGCAGTCCCCCGGGACAGTCGGATACGGCTTTCTTT.